The rows below give T cell receptor beta chains drawn from one sample of a study of blood T cell repertoires in COVID-19. The method was immunoSEQ multiplex PCR; TCRdb's version includes in-frame clones alone and lacks a portion of them. Of 90,000 to 150,000 clones listed, about 89% are singletons. Sequenced: peripheral blood. The source of these receptors is a human donor with acute or convalescent COVID-19. The donor label of this sample is uncertain. The CDR3 runs from the conserved cysteine through the conserved F or W. The D gene is left open where the match is weak. The listing skips clone size in some rows; elsewhere it reads once, few, many or a size class.

cdr3_nt,cdr3_aa,d_call,clone_size,j_call,v_call
TGCGCCAGCAGCCCTGGAGGTCTAGCCAAGTTCTACGAGCAGTACTTC,CASSPGGLAKFYEQYF,NA,NA,TRBJ2-7,TRBV5-1
TGTGCCAGCAGCTTAGGGGGCGGGAACACTGAAGCTTTCTTT,CASSLGGGNTEAFF,NA,NA,TRBJ1-1,TRBV7-3
TGTGCCTGGAGTCCAGGGCCCCGTTCACCCCTCCACTTT,CAWSPGPRSPLHF,NA,NA,TRBJ1-6,TRBV30
TGTGCCAGCTCACCACAGGGGGGCAATCAGCCCCAGCATTTT,CASSPQGGNQPQHF,NA,NA,TRBJ1-5,TRBV18
TGCGCCAGCAGCTTGGGACTAGCGGGCTCTCCGTTGGGCGAGCAGTACTTC,CASSLGLAGSPLGEQYF,TRBD2,NA,TRBJ2-7,TRBV5-1
TGTGCTAGTGGTTTGGCCCCGGACGGGAGCACTGAAGCTTTCTTT,CASGLAPDGSTEAFF,NA,once,TRBJ1-1,TRBV12-5
TGTGCCAGTAGTGCGGGGGTGTCGCGTGGCTACACCTTC,CASSAGVSRGYTF,NA,NA,TRBJ1-2,TRBV19
TGTGCCAGCTCACCCTCCGGGGTGAACACTGAAGCTTTCTTT,CASSPSGVNTEAFF,NA,NA,TRBJ1-1,TRBV18
TGTGCCAGCAGGAGGGGGGGCGCGGCAGGTAATGAAAAACTGTTTTTT,CASRRGGAAGNEKLFF,NA,once,TRBJ1-4,TRBV25-1
TGTGCCAGCAGCCCGATCGGGGGGAGGGCCCCCACCGGGGAGCTGTTTTTT,CASSPIGGRAPTGELFF,TRBD2,NA,TRBJ2-2,TRBV7-3
TGTGCCACCAGTGATCCGGGACAGGGCGGCTACAATGAGCAGTTCTTC,CATSDPGQGGYNEQFF,TRBD1,NA,TRBJ2-1,TRBV24-1
TGTGCCAGCAGCGGACAGGGTGATGAAGCTTTCTTT,CASSGQGDEAFF,TRBD1,NA,TRBJ1-1,TRBV5-6
TGTGCCAGCAGTGCAGGGGTCATGAACACTGAAGCTTTCTTT,CASSAGVMNTEAFF,NA,NA,TRBJ1-1,TRBV6-1
TGTGCCAGCAGTTACGAGGTCTCCATTACTACTGGAAACACCATATATTTT,CASSYEVSITTGNTIYF,NA,NA,TRBJ1-3,TRBV6-2/TRBV6-3
TGTGCCAGCAGCTTACTACAGGGGTCGTCCGGGGAGCTGTTTTTT,CASSLLQGSSGELFF,TRBD1,NA,TRBJ2-2,TRBV7-9
TGTGCCACCAGTGATCCTAATGATAGCGGGAGGGAGACCCAGTACTTC,CATSDPNDSGRETQYF,TRBD2,NA,TRBJ2-5,TRBV24-1
TGTGCCAGTAGTTTACAGTCAACTAATGAAAAACTGTTTTTT,CASSLQSTNEKLFF,NA,NA,TRBJ1-4,TRBV19
TGTGCCAGCAGCGCAGGGGGATTTGGAACTAATGAAAAACTGTTTTTT,CASSAGGFGTNEKLFF,TRBD1,NA,TRBJ1-4,TRBV9
TGTGCCAGCACAACAGGGCCTGGAAACACCATATATTTT,CASTTGPGNTIYF,NA,NA,TRBJ1-3,TRBV18
TGTGCCAGCAACTGGGGCGGGAGGGGCTACGAGCAGTACTTC,CASNWGGRGYEQYF,TRBD2,NA,TRBJ2-7,TRBV7-2
TGTGCCAGCAGCCCTAGTGGGGCTTCCAATTCACCCCTCCACTTT,CASSPSGASNSPLHF,NA,NA,TRBJ1-6,TRBV9
TGTGCCAGCAGCTCGACTGACAGGGGGTTGAGGGGTCGTGTGGGCTACACCTTC,CASSSTDRGLRGRVGYTF,TRBD1,few,TRBJ1-2,TRBV7-9
TGTGCCAGCAGCTTGCCCGGGACAGGGTACAATGAGCAGTTCTTC,CASSLPGTGYNEQFF,TRBD1,few,TRBJ2-1,TRBV5-6
TGTGCCAGCAGCGCCCCACAGGGCTCAGTCGGCACTGAAGCTTTCTTT,CASSAPQGSVGTEAFF,NA,NA,TRBJ1-1,TRBV9
TGTGCCAGCAGTCCATACGGGAGGGATGGCTACACCTTC,CASSPYGRDGYTF,NA,NA,TRBJ1-2,TRBV28
TGTGCCAGCAGCCCCGACAGTCGGGGCTACACCTTC,CASSPDSRGYTF,NA,NA,TRBJ1-2,TRBV3-1/TRBV3-2
TGTGCCAGCCTCGGGGGGCGAGGGACTGAAGCTTTCTTT,CASLGGRGTEAFF,NA,NA,TRBJ1-1,TRBV3-1/TRBV3-2
TGTGCCAGCAGCAATTCCGGCCGGCCGGGGTTTGGCTACACCTTC,CASSNSGRPGFGYTF,NA,once,TRBJ1-2,TRBV13
TGTGCCAGCAGGGGGGGGACTAGATGGAATGAGCAGTTCTTC,CASRGGTRWNEQFF,TRBD2,NA,TRBJ2-1,TRBV27
TGCAGCGTTGCTTCGACAGAAAACTATGGCTACACCTTC,CSVASTENYGYTF,NA,NA,TRBJ1-2,TRBV29-1
TGTGCCAGCAGTTCCGGACAGGCCCCGGAAGGCACCATATATTTT,CASSSGQAPEGTIYF,TRBD1,NA,TRBJ1-3,TRBV28
TGTGCCAGTACTTCCAGGGGTAGTCAGCCCCAGCATTTT,CASTSRGSQPQHF,NA,NA,TRBJ1-5,TRBV19
TGTGCCAGCAGCTCACAGGGGAGTGGCACTGAAGCTTTCTTT,CASSSQGSGTEAFF,TRBD1,NA,TRBJ1-1,TRBV7-9
TGTGCCAGCAGCGTAGGGGGTAGCGGCACAGATACGCAGTATTTT,CASSVGGSGTDTQYF,NA,NA,TRBJ2-3,TRBV9
TGTGCCAGCAGTGAGCTGAGGGTAGCGGGCTACAATGAGCAGTTCTTC,CASSELRVAGYNEQFF,TRBD2,NA,TRBJ2-1,TRBV25-1
TGTGCCACCAGCCTACAGGGAGATGGCTACACCTTC,CATSLQGDGYTF,NA,NA,TRBJ1-2,TRBV24-1
TGTGCCAGCAGCTTAGCTACAGGGTCTGGAAACACCATATATTTT,CASSLATGSGNTIYF,NA,NA,TRBJ1-3,TRBV7-2
TGTGCCAGCAGCCCCGACCGCGGTGGTTATGGCTACACCTTC,CASSPDRGGYGYTF,NA,NA,TRBJ1-2,TRBV7-3
TGCGCCAGCAGCCAAGGAGTGGCCGGGAATTCACCCCTCCACTTT,CASSQGVAGNSPLHF,NA,once,TRBJ1-6,TRBV4-1
TGCGCCAGCAGCTTGACTAGCGGGGTGATGGAGACCCAGTACTTC,CASSLTSGVMETQYF,TRBD2,NA,TRBJ2-5,TRBV5-1
TGCAGTGCTAGTGCGGGACAGGCGGACTATGGCTACACCTTC,CSASAGQADYGYTF,TRBD1,few,TRBJ1-2,TRBV20-1
TGTGCCAGCAGCTTTCTAAACGGCGGCCAAGAGACCCAGTACTTC,CASSFLNGGQETQYF,NA,few,TRBJ2-5,TRBV7-9
TGCGCCAGCAGCCAAGGCTTCCAAGACAGGGTGGGAAATGGCTACACCTTC,CASSQGFQDRVGNGYTF,TRBD1,NA,TRBJ1-2,TRBV4-1
TGTGCCAGCGGTGGCAGGATAAACACCATATATTTT,CASGGRINTIYF,NA,NA,TRBJ1-3,TRBV28
TGTGCCAGCTCACGGACAGGGACGCAGCCCCAGCATTTT,CASSRTGTQPQHF,TRBD1,NA,TRBJ1-5,TRBV28
TGCAGCGTTTCGCCGGGGGGGGTACAGGATACGCAGTATTTT,CSVSPGGVQDTQYF,TRBD2,NA,TRBJ2-3,TRBV29-1
TGTGCCAGTAGTATAAACCCGGGAGGACCCAACAATGAGCAGTTCTTC,CASSINPGGPNNEQFF,TRBD2,NA,TRBJ2-1,TRBV19
TGTGCCAGCAGCTTATCCGCAGTCCAAGAGACCCAGTACTTC,CASSLSAVQETQYF,NA,few,TRBJ2-5,TRBV7-6
TGTGCCAGCAGTCCAGACAGGAGCAATCAGCCCCAGCATTTT,CASSPDRSNQPQHF,NA,NA,TRBJ1-5,TRBV6-5
TGTGCCAGCAGCTTCACCTATGCAGACAGGGTGCAGTTCTTC,CASSFTYADRVQFF,TRBD1,NA,TRBJ2-1,TRBV5-6
TGTGCCAGCAGAGGGACTAGCGGTTTCAACGGGGAGCTGTTTTTT,CASRGTSGFNGELFF,TRBD2,NA,TRBJ2-2,TRBV28
TGTGCCAGCAGTGAAAGGGGGTCGGCGAATTTCTGGCCAAGACGAGCCTACGAGCAGTACTTC,CASSERGSANFWPRRAYEQYF,NA,once,TRBJ2-7,TRBV2
TGTGCCAGCAGCCAAGATCTTACAGGGAAATATGGCTACACCTTC,CASSQDLTGKYGYTF,NA,few,TRBJ1-2,TRBV3-1/TRBV3-2
TGTGCCAGCTCATCGACAAATGGCGATACGCAGTATTTT,CASSSTNGDTQYF,NA,once,TRBJ2-3,TRBV18
TGTGCCAGCAGCTCGACAGGGGGTCTCTACGAGCAGTACTTC,CASSSTGGLYEQYF,TRBD1,once,TRBJ2-7,TRBV5-6
TGTGCCAGCAGCCGTTCCGCTAGCGGGGGGTTCGAGCAGTACTTC,CASSRSASGGFEQYF,TRBD2,NA,TRBJ2-7,TRBV7-6
TGTGCCAGCAGTTACTCCAGTCAGGGCACTGAAGCTTTCTTT,CASSYSSQGTEAFF,NA,NA,TRBJ1-1,TRBV6-6
TGCGCCAGCAGCTTTACAGGGGTCGCTCATGGCTACACCTTC,CASSFTGVAHGYTF,TRBD1,NA,TRBJ1-2,TRBV5-1
TGTGCCAGCAGTTCACCCGCCCCCGAGGTCTCGCAGTATTTT,CASSSPAPEVSQYF,NA,NA,TRBJ2-3,TRBV28
TGTGCCAGCAGCTCTTACCCGGGACAGGAGTTCGAGCAGTACTTC,CASSSYPGQEFEQYF,TRBD1,NA,TRBJ2-7,TRBV7-8